A selection of T cell receptor beta chains follows, all from one sample in a study of cytomegalovirus exposure and HLA in healthy donors. Profiled with immunoSEQ multiplex PCR; TCRdb holds only in-frame clones, not every one. The sample gives tens of thousands of clones, less than 80% of which show up once; 6.5% to 7.5% is in the top ten. Sequenced input: PBMCs. These receptors were obtained from a woman in her fifties or sixties in good health and CMV-seropositive. CDR3s include the opening cysteine and the closing phenylalanine or tryptophan. A row's size may be missing; if present it is once, few, many or a size class.

CDR3	V	length	size
CASSLYGGGPQETQYF	TRBV11-2	16	NA
CSGLRLQDAVYMNTEAFF	TRBV29-1	18	NA
CASSQGAISNQPQHF	TRBV28	15	once
CSSSFGTQYF	TRBV7-9	10	NA
CASRPGQDNSPLHF	TRBV9	14	NA
CASSSFPDSQPRTF	TRBV9	14	NA
CASSPHRFLVGTEAFF	TRBV4-2	16	NA
CASSLSPPGTGLGKLFF	TRBV7-2	17	NA
CASSIGGEVQETQYF	TRBV19	15	once
CASSPNRERSEKLFF	TRBV5-5	15	few
CASSSPTGGTLAKNIQYF	TRBV11-2	18	few
CASSLAAQLAGLNEQFF	TRBV5-1	17	NA
CASSLGGGWEQFF	TRBV5-6	13	NA
CASSLSGNNSPLHF	TRBV5-4	14	NA
CASPRAGESTDTQYF	TRBV28	15	NA
CASLPLPGRGEKLFF	TRBV5-1	15	NA
CASSLTSGGAFSEQFF	TRBV7-6	16	NA
CAIRTGDTGELFF	TRBV10-3	13	NA
CASRKDRDRGFRGEAFF	TRBV27	17	few
CASSTLYNEQFF	TRBV11-2	12	NA
CASSPPGQGAGGYTF	TRBV28	15	NA
CASSGTGQGAEKFTDTQYF	TRBV5-1	19	NA
CASSPGLADYNEQFF	TRBV25-1	15	once
CASSQSGPAGGYTF	TRBV5-6	14	once
CASSHGGGNTGELFF	TRBV7-3	15	NA
CASRDWGGSPLHF	TRBV14	13	NA
CASSLGRGGYNEQFF	TRBV7-2	15	NA
CASSLDTSGHQPQHF	TRBV7-2	15	few
CASSLDLGDFNQPQHF	TRBV11-2	16	NA
CASSLAPDNEQFF	TRBV5-6	13	NA
CASSLGASGGKETQYF	TRBV5-1	16	NA
CASSARFRSDTQYF	TRBV5-6	14	few
CASSLGPGGYGYTF	TRBV5-6	14	few
CASSSLRLAGGQETQYF	TRBV27	17	NA
CASSFAGEETQYF	TRBV11-2	13	NA
CASSPHQVTEAFF	TRBV5-1	13	NA
CASSLSSGGAGKTQYF	TRBV5-1	16	NA
CATRPGTGGNTIYF	TRBV19	14	few
CASSLGRIQETQYF	TRBV28	14	NA
CASSEAGGRDGYTF	TRBV6-1	14	NA
CASSRMSEGGYTF	TRBV4-2	13	NA
CASSSGQGNYEQYF	TRBV7-3	14	NA
CASSQAGAGSLNTEAFF	TRBV4-2	17	NA
CASSQGAQDTEAFF	TRBV18	14	NA
CASLGFVGKRNGELFF	TRBV7-9	16	NA
CASSSPGTSNYGYTF	TRBV7-2	15	NA
CASSFEGYNEQFF	TRBV7-9	13	once
CASSPRLAGYEQYF	TRBV9	14	few
CSTTGRGTDTQYF	TRBV29-1	13	NA
CASSLGASTGELFF	TRBV7-8	14	NA
CASSVGVDRFYGYTF	TRBV9	15	few
CASSLSGGRTGELFF	TRBV5-6	15	few
CASSGPKGYTF	TRBV5-1	11	NA
CASSEETNLAKNIQYF	TRBV6-1	16	NA
CASSPLPSGIYSNQPQHF	TRBV5-5	18	once